This is a list of T cell receptor beta chains from one sample in a study of T cells after yellow fever vaccination. TCRdb independently ran MiXCR on the 5' RACE reads; one entry per CDR3 protein. The table has over 200,000 distinct CDR3 sequences, approximately 6.3% seen once. This specimen consisted of CD4+ T cells sorted from PBMCs, obtained on the day of the yellow fever booster vaccination. The receptor source for this set is a man aged 30 to 39 who received the YFV17D yellow fever vaccine. CDR3s include the opening cysteine and the closing phenylalanine or tryptophan. The D gene is left open where the match is weak. A clone size is listed for some rows: how often the clone was seen (once, few, many), or a class if it is expanded.

d_gene	abundance	j_gene	v_gene	CDR3nt	CDR3aa
.	.	TRBJ2-1	TRBV6-2/TRBV6-3	TGTGCCAGCACCCCAGGGACGAGCAATGAGCAGTTCTTC	CASTPGTSNEQFF
.	.	TRBJ2-3	TRBV7-2	TGTGCCAGCAGCATCCGGAGCCTTAGCACAGATACGCAGTATTTT	CASSIRSLSTDTQYF
.	many	TRBJ2-6	TRBV9	TGTGCCAGCAGCGTAGATGTCTCTGGGGCCAACGTCCTGACTTTC	CASSVDVSGANVLTF
.	many	TRBJ2-3	TRBV20-1	TGCAGTCCCCTGAAAGATACGCAGTATTTT	CSPLKDTQYF
.	many	TRBJ2-5	TRBV5-6	TGTGCCAGCAGCTTTGGAGAGACCCAGTACTTC	CASSFGETQYF
TRBD2	few	TRBJ2-1	TRBV5-4	TGTGCCAGCAGACGACTAGCGGGGGTTACCTACAATGAGCAGTTCTTC	CASRRLAGVTYNEQFF
TRBD2	.	TRBJ2-1	TRBV20-1	TGCAGTGCTCGGCCTACTAGCGGGGTTTGGGATGAGCAGTTCTTC	CSARPTSGVWDEQFF
TRBD2	.	TRBJ2-1	TRBV20-1	TGCAGTGCTGTGGCACTAGCGGGTAGTTACAATGAGCAGTTCTTC	CSAVALAGSYNEQFF
TRBD1	many	TRBJ2-3	TRBV6-1	TGTGCCAGCAGAAAAACAGGGGTAGATACGCAGTATTTT	CASRKTGVDTQYF
.	.	TRBJ1-4	TRBV7-2	TGTGCCAGCAGCTTAGTTCAGGGTGGGACAAATGAAAAACTGTTTTTT	CASSLVQGGTNEKLFF